This T cell receptor (beta chain) was obtained from a study of T cell responses to AZD1222 COVID-19 vaccine. Findings and caveats of the study: With dominance at 160-218 and 743-854, vaccine-associated CD4 TCRs spanned spike.

CDR3 size: 17 residues. The germline V and J ends were trimmed by 4 bases and 0 bases, with 18 bases remaining between them. CDR1 SGHTA and CDR2 FQGNSA come from the germline V gene. The repertoire was sequenced with immunoSEQ multiplex PCR; TCRdb's copy has only in-frame clones and lacks some. The repertoire has about 190,000 clones, just over 90% of them found once; the top ten carry about 3.6%. As for this clone: Its specificity is not known.

V and J are TRBV7-2 and TRBJ2-5; no definite D call. The clonotype comes from an adult who received the MenACWY meningococcal vaccine as a control. The sample consisted of peripheral blood, taken 28 days after the second dose of the MenACWY control vaccine. CDR3 DNA sequence: TGTGCCAGCAGCTCAACGCCTTCGACCTGGTACCAAGAGACCCAGTACTTC. Translating gives CASSSTPSTWYQETQYF. Complete variable domain (other parts from reference TRBV7-2 and TRBJ2-5): GAGVSQSPSNKVTEKGKDVELRCDPISGHTALYWYRQSLGQGLEFLIYFQGNSAPDKSGLPSDRFSAERTGGSVSTLTIQRTQQEDSAVYLCASSSTPSTWYQETQYFGPGTRLLVL.